The 8 T cell receptor beta chains reported below all come from one sample, sequenced in a study of T cell responses to AZD1222 COVID-19 vaccine (dated by TCRdb to the early 2020s). The time point label of this sample denotes: about 28 days (+/-7) after the second vaccine dose. The sample's treatment or condition label, decoded: meningococcal conjugate vaccine given as trial control. Library creation used the immunoSEQ multiplex PCR assay. TCRdb's version of the immuneACCESS table is confined to in-frame rearrangements and falls short of the full clone set. An unresolved V gene accounts for under half of the shortfall where checked; the remainder is of unknown origin. In this sample the table shows around 150,000 clones, 91% of which occur a single time. The ten top clones hold roughly 7.6% of the sample. The sequences come from peripheral blood, collected 28 days after the second dose of the MenACWY control vaccine. Source of these receptors: an adult who received the MenACWY meningococcal vaccine as a control.

The CDR3 protein is CASSQGTGGNQPQHF. The CDR3 DNA is TGTGCCAGCAGCCAAGGGACGGGGGGCAATCAGCCCCAGCATTTT. The chain uses TRBV3-1 (or the pseudogene TRBV3-2) and TRBJ1-5; possible D gene TRBD1, 5 bases. Per germline, CDR1 LGHDT and CDR2 YNNKEL (reference sequence). The CDR3 extends over 15 amino acids. V was pared by 1 base and J by 2 bases, with 9 bases between.

The gene calls are TRBV9 and TRBJ2-2; no definite D call. V gave up 1 base and J gave up 6 bases, with 4 bases separating them. Per the germline V gene, CDR1 is SGDLS and CDR2 is YYNGEE. CDR3 length: 12 residues. The CDR3 reads CASSVSPGELFF. For the CDR3, the DNA is TGTGCCAGCAGCGTATCCCCCGGGGAGCTGTTTTTT.

This chain uses TRBV28 with TRBJ2-7, with D perhaps matching TRBD1 (6 bases). This CDR3 is built from 13 residues. V lost 0 bases, J lost 5 bases, and 8 bases lay in between. CDR1 is MDHEN, CDR2 SYDVKM, per germline. CDR3 residues: CASSLWGAHEQYF. As DNA, the CDR3 is TGTGCCAGCAGTTTATGGGGGGCCCACGAGCAGTACTTC.

The gene calls are TRBV29-1 and TRBJ2-2; 8 bases match TRBD1. The CDR3 contains 14 residues. The germline CDR1 and CDR2 sequences are SQVTM and ANQGSEA. V was pared by 5 bases and J by 4 bases, with 6 bases of the junction left unmatched. The CDR3 sequence: CSVQQGGGTGELFF. CDR3 sequence (DNA): TGCAGCGTTCAACAGGGGGGCGGCACCGGGGAGCTGTTTTTT.

A note on this clone: Other DNA sequences in this specimen translate into the identical CDR3. The V gene is TRBV9, the J gene TRBJ1-1, with no clear D. The CDR3 has 14 amino acids. V was shortened by 0 bases and J by 2 bases, with 8 bases between the two germline ends. Germline V gene data show CDR1 as SGDLS and CDR2 as YYNGEE. CDR3 residues: CASSVATGNTEAFF. Written as DNA, the CDR3 is TGTGCCAGCAGCGTAGCGACGGGAAACACTGAAGCTTTCTTT.

The rearrangement joins TRBV6-2 or TRBV6-3 to TRBJ1-1, with a possible D match to TRBD1 (5 bases). The CDR3 is made up of 14 amino acids. Per the germline V gene, CDR1 is MNHEY and CDR2 is SVGEGT. The V gene lost 3 bases and the J gene lost 5 bases, with 13 bases spanning the gap. CDR3 nucleotides: TGTGCCAGCAGTTATGGGGGGGTACCGACTGAAGCTTTCTTT. As protein: CASSYGGVPTEAFF.

V is TRBV6-1 and J is TRBJ2-7; D unresolved. Germline-derived CDR1 and CDR2 are MNHNS and SASEGT. The V end was cut by 0 bases, the J end by 3 bases, with 12 bases between. This CDR3 spans 15 amino acids. The CDR3 DNA is TGTGCCAGCAGTGAAGCGGAGAGGATCTACTACGAGCAGTACTTC. Translation: CASSEAERIYYEQYF.

The chain employs TRBV19 and TRBJ1-5; 9 positions agree with TRBD1. This CDR3 region has 13 residues. Trimming removed 6 bases from V and 6 bases from J; junction bases left unmatched: 3. Looked up from germline, CDR1 is LNHDA and CDR2 is SQIVND (reference sequence). The CDR3 bases are TGTGCCAGTAGCAACAGGGGGCTTCAGCCCCAGCATTTT. Its protein product is CASSNRGLQPQHF.